This T cell receptor beta chain originates from a study of blood T cell repertoires in COVID-19. About the study: The United States, Italy and Spain supplied acute and convalescent COVID-19 samples. Sources were T cells, B-cell-depleted T cells, or PBMCs; the material itself was cDNA or gDNA.

Germline trimming cut 5 bases from V and 8 bases from J; bases unmatched to any gene: 9. There are 16 residues in the CDR3. CDR1 and CDR2 from the germline V gene are SGHRS and YFSETQ. Original methodology: The assay estimated nucleated cells by amplifying reference gene primers. The method was immunoSEQ multiplex PCR; TCRdb's version includes in-frame clones alone and lacks a portion of them. For V, J and clone size, that table is used; D and trimming come from the DNA. Of over 200,000 clones listed, approximately 85% were seen once; the top ten hold 0.8%. The TCR comes from a woman aged 30 to 39 with acute or convalescent COVID-19. The gene calls are TRBV5-1 and TRBJ2-1, with 14 bases that match TRBD2. The sequenced material came from peripheral blood. The CDR3 loop is CASRRGLAGGLDEQFF. For the CDR3, the DNA is TGCGCCAGCAGGAGAGGACTAGCGGGAGGATTGGATGAGCAGTTCTTC.